This T cell receptor beta chain came from a study of cytomegalovirus exposure and HLA in healthy donors. With 60 Vbeta and 13 Jbeta primers, the PCR was carried out. The table came from immunoSEQ multiplex PCR; TCRdb's copy has only in-frame clones and leaves some out. The table lists 75,000 to 100,000 clones, approximately 79% of them singletons. The sequence derives from a woman aged 55-75 years in good health and CMV-seropositive. Sequenced material: PBMCs.

The CDR3 coding sequence is TGTGCCAGCAGCCGCGGGAGACCGGGTGAGCAGTTCTTC. This translates into CASSRGRPGEQFF. The chain joins TRBV11-1 to TRBJ2-1; TRBD2 matches at 7 bases. Germline-derived CDR1 and CDR2 are SGHAT and FQDESV (reference sequence). V was clipped by 5 bases and J by 9 bases; unmatched bases: 7. The CDR3 is 13 residues long.